The 14 T cell receptor beta chains reported below all come from one sample, sequenced in a study of beta chain features in type 1 diabetes. Whole-study results and caveats: Among patients with Type 1 diabetes, TCRB CDR3s were moderately but significantly shorter in every one of the four CD4+ subsets.

Antigen specificity for these receptors is unknown. Of the isolated RNA, all was reverse transcribed, and so the sequenced material was expressed TCRB transcripts. TCRdb's copy holds only in-frame clones and misses some; the assay was immunoSEQ multiplex PCR. The table has a few hundred thousand clones, about 10% seen once; the top ten hold approximately 0.55%. Sequenced input: central memory CD4+ T cells from blood. These receptors all come from a young man with type 1 diabetes.

In this sample, this clone turned up a few times. The rearrangement joins TRBV7-3 to TRBJ2-1, with 9 nucleotides matching TRBD1. The CDR3 is 16 residues long. Trimming removed 4 bases from V and 7 bases from J; junction bases left unmatched: 11. Germline V gene lookup returns CDR1 SGHTA and CDR2 FQGTGA. Written as DNA, the CDR3 is TGTGCCAGCAGCTCACCCGGGACAGGGTTATTAAATGAGCAGTTCTTC. It yields the protein CASSSPGTGLLNEQFF.

The sample holds a few counts of this clone. The gene calls are TRBV30 and TRBJ2-7, with D unclear. Germline assignment: CDR1 GTSNPN and CDR2 SVGIG (reference sequence). V gave up 0 bases and J gave up 9 bases, with 9 bases separating them. The CDR3 is 11 residues long. In DNA form, the CDR3 reads TGTGCCTGGAGTGTCACCCCGGTGCAGTACTTC. It yields the protein CAWSVTPVQYF.

As to this clone: Germline is not matched at one junction end, which may reflect a read error. The chain couples TRBV6-1 to TRBJ1-2; no definite D call. The CDR3 has 17 amino acids. Germline-derived CDR1 and CDR2 are MNHNS and SASEGT. This chain's CDR3 is CAISESLAGVANYGYTF. CDR3 DNA: TGTGCCATCAGTGAGTCGTTGGCAGGCGTAGCTAACTATGGCTACACCTTC.

This clone was counted a single time. The chain has TRBV5-1 and TRBJ2-3; 8 nucleotides line up with TRBD2. The CDR3 has 16 amino acids. CDR1 is SGHRS and CDR2 is YFSETQ in the germline V gene. Trimming took 2 bases from V and 4 from J; bases not matched to a gene: 9. Written as DNA, the CDR3 is TGCGCCAGCAGCTTTGGGGGAGCGGGAGCTGCAGATACGCAGTATTTT. Its translation: CASSFGGAGAADTQYF.

The CDR3 here is CASSLQGLAGANVLTF. CDR3 DNA: TGTGCCAGCAGCTTGCAGGGGTTGGCTGGGGCCAACGTCCTGACTTTC. The chain links TRBV5-8 to TRBJ2-6, with a possible D match to TRBD1 (6 bases). The germline V gene encodes CDR1 SGHTS and CDR2 YDEGEE. The CDR3 consists of 16 residues. Trimming shortened V by 1 base and J by 2 bases, and 10 bases separated the two germline ends. Complete variable domain (other parts from reference TRBV5-8 and TRBJ2-6): EAGVTQSPTHLIKTRGQQATLRCSPISGHTSVYWYQQALGLGLQFLLWYDEGEERNRGNFPPRFSGRQFPNYSSELNVNALELEDSALYLCASSLQGLAGANVLTFGAGSRLTVL.

At least ten counts were recorded for this clone. The chain uses TRBV18 and TRBJ2-1; 9 bases align to TRBD2. With V trimmed by 0 bases and J by 2 bases, 5 bases remained unmatched. Germline V gene lookup returns CDR1 KGHSH and CDR2 LQKENI. The CDR3 length is 17 residues. CDR3 sequence reads: CASSPPSSGAAYNEQFF. CDR3 bases: TGTGCCAGCTCACCACCGTCTAGCGGGGCTGCCTACAATGAGCAGTTCTTC.

CDR3 residues: CASSVVDGRGETQYF. In DNA, the CDR3 is TGTGCCAGCAGCGTAGTAGACGGGAGAGGGGAGACCCAGTACTTC. The chain employs TRBV9 and TRBJ2-5; a possible D gene is TRBD2 (6 bases). This CDR3 is built from 15 residues. V lost 0 bases to trimming and J lost 5 bases, with 14 bases between them. Germline V gives CDR1 SGDLS, CDR2 YYNGEE.

The V and J genes are TRBV7-6 and TRBJ1-3, with unresolved D. CDR3 length equals 13 residues. The germline V gene encodes CDR1 SGHVS and CDR2 FNYEAQ. Trimming took off 4 bases at V and 4 bases at J, with 8 bases between the two ends. The CDR3 DNA sequence: TGTGCCAGCAGCTCCCTCAGAGGAAACACCATATATTTT. Translating gives CASSSLRGNTIYF.

The chain couples TRBV2 to TRBJ2-5; unclear D gene. The V gene lost 4 bases and the J gene lost 2 bases, with 5 bases spanning the gap. There are 12 residues in the CDR3. In germline, CDR1 is SNHLY, CDR2 FYNNEI. CDR3 sequence (DNA): TGTGCCAGCAGTGTAAATCAAGAGACCCAGTACTTC. The encoded protein is CASSVNQETQYF. The full variable domain, with the rest looked up from reference TRBV2 and TRBJ2-5, is EPEVTQTPSHQVTQMGQEVILRCVPISNHLYFYWYRQILGQKVEFLVSFYNNEISEKSEIFDDQFSVERPDGSNFTLKIRSTKLEDSAMYFCASSVNQETQYFGPGTRLLVL.

This clone was observed a handful of times. The chain is built from TRBV2 and TRBJ1-2, with 9 bases that match TRBD1. Per germline, CDR1 SNHLY and CDR2 FYNNEI. The CDR3 totals 15 residues. The junction had 10 bases not matched to a gene; V was cut back by 8 bases and J by 3 bases. The CDR3: CASEKGQGLYYGYTF. The CDR3 nucleotides are TGTGCCAGCGAAAAAGGACAGGGGCTTTACTATGGCTACACCTTC.

About this clone: Germline and junction disagree at one end, which may indicate a read error. The chain recombines TRBV5-4 with TRBJ1-4, with 7 nucleotides matching TRBD1. The CDR3 totals 15 residues. Germline V CDR1 and CDR2: SGHNT, YYREEE (reference sequence). The CDR3 reads CASSLIQGGSEKLVF. As DNA, the CDR3 is TGTGCCAGCAGCTTGATCCAGGGGGGTTCTGAAAAACTGGTTTTT. The complete variable domain, with remaining parts taken from reference TRBV5-4 and TRBJ1-4, reads ETGVTQSPTHLIKTRGQQVTLRCSSQSGHNTVSWYQQALGQGPQFIFQYYREEENGRGNFPPRFSGLQFPNYSSELNVNALELDDSALYLCASSLIQGGSEKLVFGSGTQLSVL.

V is TRBV2 and J is TRBJ2-7; 9 bases match TRBD2. CDR1 is SNHLY, CDR2 FYNNEI, per germline. V lost 8 bases to trimming and J lost 5 bases; unmatched junction nucleotides: 7. The CDR3 runs to 13 residues. CDR3 sequence (DNA): TGTGCCAGCGCCGGTAGCGGGAGCCACGAGCAGTACTTC. It yields the protein CASAGSGSHEQYF. Complete variable domain (other parts from reference TRBV2 and TRBJ2-7): EPEVTQTPSHQVTQMGQEVILRCVPISNHLYFYWYRQILGQKVEFLVSFYNNEISEKSEIFDDQFSVERPDGSNFTLKIRSTKLEDSAMYFCASAGSGSHEQYFGPGTRLTVT.

The chain carries TRBV15 and TRBJ2-7; D remains unclear. The length of the CDR3 is 17 residues. Germline CDR1 reads LNHNV; CDR2 reads YYDKDF (reference sequence). Deletions cut 0 bases from V and 1 base from J, with 16 bases between. The CDR3 coding sequence is TGTGCCACCAGCAGAGATCGCGGAAATACAATTTCCTACGAGCAGTACTTC. Its protein product is CATSRDRGNTISYEQYF.

This clone has ten or more counts. The V call is TRBV29-1, the J call TRBJ2-5; 8 bases are shared with TRBD1. Germline V gives CDR1 SQVTM, CDR2 ANQGSEA. V dropped 7 bases and J dropped 1; count of bases not matched to a gene: 8. The CDR3 runs to 14 residues. The CDR3 reads CSASGTGSQETQYF. The CDR3 nucleotides read TGCAGCGCCTCCGGGACAGGTAGCCAAGAGACCCAGTACTTC. Full variable domain (outside the CDR3, taken from reference TRBV29-1 and TRBJ2-5): SAVISQKPSRDICQRGTSLTIQCQVDSQVTMMFWYRQQPGQSLTLIATANQGSEATYESGFVIDKFPISRPNLTFSTLTVSNMSPEDSSIYLCSASGTGSQETQYFGPGTRLLVL.